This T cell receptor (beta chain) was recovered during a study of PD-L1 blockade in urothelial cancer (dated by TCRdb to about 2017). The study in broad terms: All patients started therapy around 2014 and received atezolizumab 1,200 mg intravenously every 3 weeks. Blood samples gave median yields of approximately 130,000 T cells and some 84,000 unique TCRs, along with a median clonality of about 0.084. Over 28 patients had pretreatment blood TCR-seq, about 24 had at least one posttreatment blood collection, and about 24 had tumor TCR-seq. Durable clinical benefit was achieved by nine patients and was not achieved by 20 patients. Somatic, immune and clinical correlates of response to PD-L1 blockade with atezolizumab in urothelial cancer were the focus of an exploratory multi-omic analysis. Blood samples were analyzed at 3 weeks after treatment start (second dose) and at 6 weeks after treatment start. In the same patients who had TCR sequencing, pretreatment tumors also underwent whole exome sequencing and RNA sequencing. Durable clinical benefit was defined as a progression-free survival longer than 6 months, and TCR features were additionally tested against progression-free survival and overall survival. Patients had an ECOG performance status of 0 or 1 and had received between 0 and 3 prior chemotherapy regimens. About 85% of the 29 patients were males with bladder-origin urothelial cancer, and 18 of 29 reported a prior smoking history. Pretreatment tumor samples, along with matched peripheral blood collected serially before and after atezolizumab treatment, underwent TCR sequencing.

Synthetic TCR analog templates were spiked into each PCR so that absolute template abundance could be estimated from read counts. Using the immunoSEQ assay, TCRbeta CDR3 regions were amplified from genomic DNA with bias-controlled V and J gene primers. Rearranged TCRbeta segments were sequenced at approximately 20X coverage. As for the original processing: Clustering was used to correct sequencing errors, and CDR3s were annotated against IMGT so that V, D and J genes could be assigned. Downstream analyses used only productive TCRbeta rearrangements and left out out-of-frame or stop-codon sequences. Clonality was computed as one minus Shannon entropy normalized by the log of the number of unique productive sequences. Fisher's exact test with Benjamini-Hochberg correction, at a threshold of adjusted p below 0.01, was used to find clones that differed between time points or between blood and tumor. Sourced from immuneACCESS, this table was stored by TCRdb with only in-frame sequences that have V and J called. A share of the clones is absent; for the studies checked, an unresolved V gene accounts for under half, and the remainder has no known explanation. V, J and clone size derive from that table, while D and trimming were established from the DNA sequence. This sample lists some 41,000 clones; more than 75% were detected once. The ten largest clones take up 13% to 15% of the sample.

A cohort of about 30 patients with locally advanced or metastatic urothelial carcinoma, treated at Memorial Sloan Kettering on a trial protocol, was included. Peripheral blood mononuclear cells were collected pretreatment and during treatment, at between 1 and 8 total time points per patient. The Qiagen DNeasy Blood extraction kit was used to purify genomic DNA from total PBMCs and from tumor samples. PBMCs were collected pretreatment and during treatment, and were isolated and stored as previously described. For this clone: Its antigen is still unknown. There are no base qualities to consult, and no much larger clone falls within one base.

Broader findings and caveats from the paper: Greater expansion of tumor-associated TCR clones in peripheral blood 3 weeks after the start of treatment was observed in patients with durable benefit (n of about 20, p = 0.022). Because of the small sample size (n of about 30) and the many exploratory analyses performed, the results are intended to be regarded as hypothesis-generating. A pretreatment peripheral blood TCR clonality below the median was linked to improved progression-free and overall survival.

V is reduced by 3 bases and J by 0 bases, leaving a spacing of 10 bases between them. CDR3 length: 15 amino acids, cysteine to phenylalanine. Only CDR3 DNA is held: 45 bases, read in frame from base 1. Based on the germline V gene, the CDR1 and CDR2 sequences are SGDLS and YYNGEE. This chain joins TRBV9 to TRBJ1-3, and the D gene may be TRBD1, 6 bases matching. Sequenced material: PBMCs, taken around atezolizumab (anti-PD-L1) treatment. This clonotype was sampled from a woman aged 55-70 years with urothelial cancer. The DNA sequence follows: TGTGCCAGCAGCGCCAGGGGCCACTCTGGAAACACCATATATTTT. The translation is CASSARGHSGNTIYF. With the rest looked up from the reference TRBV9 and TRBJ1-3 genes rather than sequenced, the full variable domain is DSGVTQTPKHLITATGQRVTLRCSPRSGDLSVYWYQQSLDQGLQFLIQYYNGEERAKGNILERFSAQQFPDLHSELNLSSLELGDSALYFCASSARGHSGNTIYFGEGSWLTVV.